The 25 T cell receptor beta chains below all came from one sample that was sequenced in a study of blood T cell repertoires in COVID-19. Repertoires were generated with immunoSEQ multiplex PCR, while TCRdb's copy carries only in-frame clones and drops some. The sample lists about 250,000 clones; approximately 81% were seen once. What was sequenced was peripheral blood. The source is an elderly woman with acute or convalescent COVID-19.

The chain couples TRBV5-1 to TRBJ1-1; D is ambiguous. CDR1 and CDR2 from the germline V gene are SGHRS and YFSETQ. V was pared by 1 base and J by 4 bases, with 5 bases between. The CDR3 length is 12 residues. CDR3 sequence (DNA): TGCGCCAGCAGCTTGCCCGGCACTGAAGCTTTCTTT. It codes for CASSLPGTEAFF.

This clone was observed a handful of times. The chain joins TRBV5-4 to TRBJ2-1; 9 nucleotides match TRBD2. J gave up 4 bases and V 5 bases, and 4 bases lay outside the gene matches. Germline V gene data show CDR1 as SGHNT and CDR2 as YYREEE (reference sequence). CDR3 length equals 14 residues. The CDR3 loop is CASRRSGRYNEQFF. The CDR3 DNA is TGTGCCAGCAGGCGTAGCGGGAGATACAATGAGCAGTTCTTC.

This clone has only one observation. This rearrangement joins TRBV7-3 to TRBJ2-5; 7 bases fit TRBD2. Per the germline V gene, CDR1 is SGHTA and CDR2 is FQGTGA. Losses at the gene ends were 5 bases for V and 4 bases for J; bases not matched to a gene: 10. The CDR3 covers 15 residues. The CDR3 nucleotides are TGTGCCAGCAGCGACAGACGGGGCGGGAGAGAGACCCAGTACTTC. Amino acid sequence: CASSDRRGGRETQYF.

The rearrangement uses TRBV7-2 and TRBJ1-5; D is ambiguous. The CDR3 sequence is 12 residues long. Germline V CDR1 and CDR2: SGHTA, FQGNSA. Trimming removed 3 bases from V and 9 bases from J, with 9 bases in between. CDR3 residues: CASSFENGPQHF. CDR3 sequence (DNA): TGTGCCAGCAGCTTTGAAAACGGGCCCCAGCATTTT. The full variable domain, completed using reference TRBV7-2 and TRBJ1-5, is GAGVSQSPSNKVTEKGKDVELRCDPISGHTALYWYRQSLGQGLEFLIYFQGNSAPDKSGLPSDRFSAERTGGSVSTLTIQRTQQEDSAVYLCASSFENGPQHFGDGTRLSIL.

The rearrangement uses TRBV19 and TRBJ2-1; 8 bases agree with TRBD2. Germline V gene lookup returns CDR1 LNHDA and CDR2 SQIVND (reference sequence). J was trimmed by 2 bases and V by 4 bases; bases with no gene match: 7. The CDR3 runs 16 residues. The CDR3 bases are TGTGCCAGTAGTAGCCCGGGACTAGTCGCCTACAATGAGCAGTTCTTC. Translated: CASSSPGLVAYNEQFF.

The V call is TRBV13, the J call TRBJ2-1, with TRBD2 matching 12 bases. The CDR3 has 16 amino acids. Germline lookup yields CDR1 PRHDT and CDR2 FYEKMQ (reference sequence). Germline trimming cut 5 bases from V and 5 bases from J; bases unmatched to any gene: 7. CDR3 sequence reads: CASSHELAGGHNEQFF. Written as DNA, the CDR3 is TGTGCCAGCAGCCACGAACTAGCGGGAGGCCACAATGAGCAGTTCTTC.

This chain links TRBV6-5 with TRBJ2-7; possibly TRBD1 for D (5 bases). The ends were cut back, 2 bases at V and 5 bases at J, with 13 bases in the middle. Germline V CDR1 and CDR2: MNHEY, SVGAGI. The CDR3 runs to 14 residues. This chain's CDR3 is CASSYNAWGHEQYF. CDR3 coding DNA: TGTGCCAGCAGTTACAATGCTTGGGGCCACGAGCAGTACTTC.

The J gene is TRBJ2-2, the V gene TRBV7-3; possibly TRBD2 for D (5 bases). V lost 9 bases to trimming and J lost 2 bases, with 13 bases between them. The germline CDR1 and CDR2 sequences are SGHTA and FQGTGA. The CDR3 is made up of 14 amino acids. CDR3 protein: CASRAELNTGELFF. Here the CDR3 DNA reads TGTGCCAGTCGAGCGGAGTTAAACACCGGGGAGCTGTTTTTT.

Remarks on this clone: One end of the junction varies from germline; a read error may be responsible. The chain couples TRBV2 to TRBJ2-7; TRBD2 might be the D (5 bases). This CDR3 has 12 residues. CDR1 and CDR2 from the germline V gene are SNHLY and FYNNEI. CDR3 region: CASTPAGYEQCF. The CDR3 DNA follows: TGTGCCAGCACTCCTGCGGGCTACGAGCAGTGCTTC. Looking up the rest from reference TRBV2 and TRBJ2-7 gives the full variable domain: EPEVTQTPSHQVTQMGQEVILRCVPISNHLYFYWYRQILGQKVEFLVSFYNNEISEKSEIFDDQFSVERPDGSNFTLKIRSTKLEDSAMYFCASTPAGYEQCFGPGTRLTVT.

The chain links TRBV5-4 to TRBJ1-3; 8 bases match TRBD1. This CDR3 spans 20 amino acids. Germline lookup yields CDR1 SGHNT and CDR2 YYREEE (reference sequence). V shed 3 bases, J shed 0 bases, and the junction held 17 bases outside the gene matches. The CDR3 loop reads CASSSKPGQAVPGSGNTIYF. CDR3 bases: TGTGCCAGCAGCTCAAAACCGGGACAGGCCGTCCCGGGCTCTGGAAACACCATATATTTT.

The gene calls are TRBV9 and TRBJ2-1, with 8 positions matching TRBD2. With 1 base clipped from V and 5 bases from J, the junction kept 5 bases outside the gene matches. The CDR3 covers 15 residues. Germline assignment: CDR1 SGDLS and CDR2 YYNGEE. Here the CDR3 reads CASSVRTGRDNEQFF. DNA of the CDR3: TGTGCCAGCAGCGTACGGACCGGGAGGGACAATGAGCAGTTCTTC. Variable domain in full (rest from reference TRBV9 and TRBJ2-1): DSGVTQTPKHLITATGQRVTLRCSPRSGDLSVYWYQQSLDQGLQFLIQYYNGEERAKGNILERFSAQQFPDLHSELNLSSLELGDSALYFCASSVRTGRDNEQFFGPGTRLTVL.

The chain couples TRBV21-1 to TRBJ1-2. TRBV21-1 is a pseudogene segment. CDR3 length: 15 amino acids. DNA of the CDR3: TGTGCCAGCAGCAACGGCTGCCCGGATGTCGGGGGCTACACCTTC. Protein sequence: CASSNGCPDVGGYTF.

The rearrangement links TRBV7-2 to TRBJ2-1, with D perhaps TRBD2 (5 bases). V was clipped by 3 bases and J by 13 bases, with 16 bases between them. The CDR3 has 13 residues. Looked up from germline, CDR1 is SGHTA and CDR2 is FQGNSA. The CDR3 is CASSFMSGPSQFF. CDR3 coding DNA: TGTGCCAGCAGCTTCATGAGCGGACCTTCCCAGTTCTTC.

CDR3 coding DNA: TGTGCCAGCAGCTTGGAGGGACGGGAGAATCAGCCCCAGCATTTT. This encodes CASSLEGRENQPQHF. The genes are TRBV5-5 and TRBJ1-5; D may be TRBD1 (5 bases). V lost 0 bases and J 4 bases, leaving 11 bases between the germline ends. From germline, CDR1 is SGHKS and CDR2 YYEKEE (reference sequence). This CDR3 contains 15 residues.

The CDR3: CASSQATGGNSGANVLTF. Here the CDR3 DNA reads TGTGCCAGCAGCCAGGCGACAGGGGGGAACTCTGGGGCCAACGTCCTGACTTTC. The rearrangement links TRBV3-1 (or the pseudogene TRBV3-2) to TRBJ2-6, with 9 bases fitting TRBD1. The CDR3 has 18 residues. The ends lost 3 bases at V and 0 bases at J; junction bases unmatched: 6. Germline CDR1 is LGHDT and CDR2 is YNNKEL (reference sequence).

Regarding this clone: An end of the junction does not agree with germline; a read error may underlie this. The chain employs TRBV6-1 and TRBJ2-3, with 9 bases aligning to TRBD2. CDR3 length equals 15 residues. Germline V gene data show CDR1 as MNHNS and CDR2 as SASEGT. The CDR3 bases are TGTGCCAGCAGTAAAGCGGGAGGTTTGTCAGATACGCAGTATTTT. Protein product: CASSKAGGLSDTQYF.

This clone was picked up a small number of times. The chain is built from TRBV19 and TRBJ2-1; 11 bases are a match to TRBD2. V shed 6 bases and J 6 bases; nucleotides not matched to a gene: 4. The CDR3 runs to 14 residues. Germline assignment: CDR1 LNHDA and CDR2 SQIVND (reference sequence). The CDR3 reads CASRALAGGNEQFF. The DNA for the CDR3 is TGTGCCAGTAGGGCGCTAGCGGGAGGCAATGAGCAGTTCTTC.

CDR3 loop: CASSSLAGVLYEQYF. The CDR3 DNA sequence: TGTGCCAGCAGCTCACTAGCGGGAGTCCTCTACGAGCAGTACTTC. The chain is built from TRBV11-1 and TRBJ2-7, with 11 bases lining up with TRBD2. V dropped 4 bases and J dropped 3; count of bases not matched to a gene: 5. The CDR3 is 15 residues long. The germline CDR1 and CDR2 sequences are SGHAT and FQDESV (reference sequence).

The gene calls are TRBV3-1 (or the pseudogene TRBV3-2) and TRBJ2-7; D uncertain. This CDR3 contains 14 residues. With 0 bases removed from V and 0 bases from J, the gap between germline ends came to 6 bases. Germline CDR1 and CDR2: LGHDT and YNNKEL (reference sequence). CDR3 nucleotides: TGTGCCAGCAGCCAAGACAGTAACTCCTACGAGCAGTACTTC. Encoded protein: CASSQDSNSYEQYF.

V and J are TRBV12-3 or TRBV12-4 and TRBJ1-2; possible D gene TRBD1, 5 bases. V was clipped by 2 bases and J by 14 bases, with 15 bases between them. The CDR3 is made up of 12 amino acids. The CDR3 DNA follows: TGTGCCAGCAGTTTACATGGTCAGGGATTTACCTTC. Protein: CASSLHGQGFTF.

The CDR3 spells CASSLGAGGPNTGELFF. As DNA, the CDR3 is TGTGCCAGCAGCTTAGGAGCGGGAGGGCCGAACACCGGGGAGCTGTTTTTT. The J gene is TRBJ2-2, the V gene TRBV11-2; 10 bases map to TRBD2. The CDR3 runs 17 residues. V was clipped by 1 base and J by 0 bases; unmatched bases: 2. Germline V CDR1 and CDR2: SGHAT, FQNNGV.

For the CDR3, the DNA is TGTGCCAGCAGTGAGGGGCAGTTCTATGGCTACACCTTC. Translation: CASSEGQFYGYTF. The chain carries TRBV6-1 and TRBJ1-2, with D maybe TRBD1 (5 bases). The length of the CDR3 is 13 residues. Germline V gene sequence: CDR1 MNHNS, CDR2 SASEGT. Trimming removed 3 bases from V and 4 bases from J, with 9 bases in between.

The chain combines TRBV7-9 with TRBJ2-1; D may be TRBD2 (7 bases). Germline V CDR1 and CDR2: SEHNR, FQNEAQ (reference sequence). V was pared by 4 bases and J by 7 bases, with 17 bases between. The CDR3 totals 15 residues. The DNA for the CDR3 is TGTGCCAGCAGCTGGTTCGAGGGGGGGAGGAATGAGCAGTTCTTC. As protein: CASSWFEGGRNEQFF. Combining the CDR3 with reference TRBV7-9 and TRBJ2-1 gives the whole variable domain DTGVSQNPRHKITKRGQNVTFRCDPISEHNRLYWYRQTLGQGPEFLTYFQNEAQLEKSRLLSDRFSAERPKGSFSTLEIQRTEQGDSAMYLCASSWFEGGRNEQFFGPGTRLTVL.

Of note for this clone: A much larger clone is a single base away; this may be a read error. The chain joins TRBV29-1 to TRBJ1-2; D remains ambiguous. CDR3 length equals 13 residues. Germline V gene data show CDR1 as SQVTM and CDR2 as ANQGSEA. The DNA of the CDR3 is TGCAACGCCCCAGACCCAAGCGGCTATGGCTACACCTTC. It is translated as CNAPDPSGYGYTF.

The V and J genes are TRBV4-2 and TRBJ2-1; TRBD2 might be the D (6 bases). Germline V gene data show CDR1 as LGHNA and CDR2 as YNFKEQ. Trimming shortened V by 4 bases and J by 0 bases, and 19 bases separated the two germline ends. This CDR3 contains 18 residues. CDR3 protein: CASSPQVAGPSSYNEQFF. In DNA form, the CDR3 reads TGTGCCAGCAGCCCCCAGGTGGCGGGGCCGAGCTCCTACAATGAGCAGTTCTTC.